This T cell receptor beta chain emerged from a study of cytomegalovirus exposure and HLA in healthy donors. The germline V gene encodes CDR1 SGDLS and CDR2 YYNGEE. Trimming left V 0 bases short and J 3 bases short, with 9 bases between. CDR3 length: 14 residues. PCR employed 60 Vbeta and 13 Jbeta primers. Method: immunoSEQ multiplex PCR; TCRdb's copy keeps in-frame clones and lacks some. This sample has fewer than 150,000 clones; about 64% occur once, and the top ten carry about 8.6%. This chain joins TRBV9 and TRBJ1-2; a possible D gene is TRBD1 (5 bases). The specimen sequenced was PBMCs. This sequence was found in a man aged 18 to 29 in good health and CMV-seropositive. CDR3 residues: CASSVAWGDYGYTF. CDR3 bases: TGTGCCAGCAGCGTAGCTTGGGGGGACTATGGCTACACCTTC. Based on the CDR3 plus reference TRBV9 and TRBJ1-2, the full variable domain is DSGVTQTPKHLITATGQRVTLRCSPRSGDLSVYWYQQSLDQGLQFLIQYYNGEERAKGNILERFSAQQFPDLHSELNLSSLELGDSALYFCASSVAWGDYGYTFGSGTRLTVV.